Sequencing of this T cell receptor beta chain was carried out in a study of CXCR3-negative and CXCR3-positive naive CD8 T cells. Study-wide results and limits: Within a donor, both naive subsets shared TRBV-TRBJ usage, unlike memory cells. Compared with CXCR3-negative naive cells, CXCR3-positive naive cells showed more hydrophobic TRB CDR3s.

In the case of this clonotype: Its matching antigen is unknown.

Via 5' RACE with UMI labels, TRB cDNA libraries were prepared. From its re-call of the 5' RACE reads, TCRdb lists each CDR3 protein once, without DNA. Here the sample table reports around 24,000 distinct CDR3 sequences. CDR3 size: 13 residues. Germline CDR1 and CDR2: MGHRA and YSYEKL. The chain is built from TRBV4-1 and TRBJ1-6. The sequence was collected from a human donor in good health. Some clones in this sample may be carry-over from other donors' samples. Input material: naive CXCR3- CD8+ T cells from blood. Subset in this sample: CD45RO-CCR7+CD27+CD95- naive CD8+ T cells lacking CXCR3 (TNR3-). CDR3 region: CASSQVAESPLHF.